This TCR beta chain was captured by sequencing in a study of immune characterization of retroperitoneal liposarcoma (dated by TCRdb to the late 2010s). Library creation used PCR. Sequencing was performed on a NextSeq 500. The public reads were run again by TCRdb, first through fastp at Q25 and then through MiXCR, and only productive beta chains were kept. Every distinct CDR3 protein forms one entry, paired with its most common genes and DNA. Recorded for this sample are several thousand distinct CDR3 sequences; approximately 30% of them occurred a single time. About 45% of the sample belongs to the ten largest clones. Trimming costs V 5 bases and J 13 bases, and their ends lie 27 bases apart. The CDR3 numbers 16 residues from cysteine through phenylalanine. The entry retains the CDR3 DNA only, 48 bases that are in frame from base 1. Based on the germline V gene, the CDR1 and CDR2 sequences are SGHVS and FQNEAQ.

About this clonotype itself: The antigen it recognizes is unknown. Base qualities are not recorded, but no much larger clone differs from it by a single base.

The sequence came from a male donor with retroperitoneal liposarcoma. The specimen was blood. The V and J genes are TRBV7-8 and TRBJ2-4; confidence is insufficient to name the D gene. The DNA sequence is as follows: TGTGCCAGCAGCCCACTCAACAGACCTAAGCTCGATGAGCAGTACTTC. Translated, it gives CASSPLNRPKLDEQYF.